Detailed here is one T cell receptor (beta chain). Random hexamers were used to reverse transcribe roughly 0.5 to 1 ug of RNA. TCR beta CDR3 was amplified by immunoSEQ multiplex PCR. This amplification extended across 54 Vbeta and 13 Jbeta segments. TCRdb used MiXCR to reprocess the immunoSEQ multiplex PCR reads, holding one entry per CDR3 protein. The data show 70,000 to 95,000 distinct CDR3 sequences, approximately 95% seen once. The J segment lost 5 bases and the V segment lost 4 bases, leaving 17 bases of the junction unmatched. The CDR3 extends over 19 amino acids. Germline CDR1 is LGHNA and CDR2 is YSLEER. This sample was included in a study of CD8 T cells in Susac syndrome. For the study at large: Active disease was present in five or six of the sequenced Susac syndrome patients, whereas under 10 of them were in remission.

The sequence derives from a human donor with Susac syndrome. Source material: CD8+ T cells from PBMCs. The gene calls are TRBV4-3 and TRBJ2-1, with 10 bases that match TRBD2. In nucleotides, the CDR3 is TGCGCCAGCAGCCTGGGTCCCCATAGCAGCGGGAGGGTAAACAATGAGCAGTTCTTC. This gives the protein CASSLGPHSSGRVNNEQFF.